Listed below are T cell receptor beta chains from one sample, sequenced in a study of regulatory T cells in long-lasting Graves disease. Each CDR3 protein is one row after TCRdb ran MiXCR on the multiplex PCR reads. The sample includes 400,000 to 500,000 distinct CDR3 sequences, approximately 16% of them seen just once. These same records also appear under a second study, on T cells in Graves' hyperthyroidism and ophthalmopathy.

The source was peripheral blood mononuclear cells (PBMCs), collected at new diagnosis, from a patient treated with antithyroid drugs. These receptors all come from a woman under 40 with Graves disease. Each CDR3 is given with its conserved first and last residue. D genes are given only for firm matches. The size field is filled for only some rows; it gives once, few, many or a size class.

CDR3: CASSEGEWGGYTF; DNA: TGTGCCAGCAGCGAAGGGGAGTGGGGTGGCTACACCTTC; V: TRBV7-9; J: TRBJ1-2; D: .; size: .
CDR3: CAISARELIHGQFLAEAFF; DNA: TGTGCCATCAGCGCACGGGAGCTCATCCACGGACAGTTCCTAGCTGAAGCTTTCTTT; V: TRBV10-3; J: TRBJ1-1; D: .; size: few
CDR3: CSARTGTNYGYTF; DNA: TGCAGTGCACGGACAGGGACCAACTATGGCTACACCTTC; V: TRBV20-1; J: TRBJ1-2; D: TRBD1; size: many
CDR3: CASSLSTAYGYTF; DNA: TGTGCCAGCAGTTTATCGACGGCCTATGGCTACACCTTC; V: TRBV28; J: TRBJ1-2; D: .; size: many
CDR3: CAWSRGEGTNEKLFF; DNA: TGTGCCTGGAGTAGGGGAGAAGGAACTAATGAAAAACTGTTTTTT; V: TRBV30; J: TRBJ1-4; D: .; size: many
CDR3: CAARGGGQGHERTQYF; DNA: TGTGCCGCGCGAGGTGGGGGACAGGGCCACGAGAGGACCCAGTACTTC; V: TRBV6-1; J: TRBJ2-5; D: TRBD1; size: many
CDR3: CAISDSGSYEQYF; DNA: TGTGCCATATCCGACAGCGGGAGCTACGAGCAGTACTTC; V: TRBV2; J: TRBJ2-7; D: TRBD2; size: many
CDR3: CASSPLPGSTDTQYF; DNA: TGTGCCAGCAGCCCCCTTCCGGGGAGCACAGATACGCAGTATTTT; V: TRBV7-2; J: TRBJ2-3; D: .; size: .
CDR3: CASSPWPGAIAEAFF; DNA: TGTGCCAGCAGCCCTTGGCCGGGGGCAATAGCTGAAGCTTTCTTT; V: TRBV4-2; J: TRBJ1-1; D: .; size: few
CDR3: CAISGALNTEAFF; DNA: TGTGCCATCAGTGGGGCCCTGAACACTGAAGCTTTCTTT; V: TRBV10-3; J: TRBJ1-1; D: .; size: .
CDR3: CASSSTSTEQFF; DNA: TGTGCCAGCAGTTCGACTAGCACTGAGCAGTTCTTC; V: TRBV12-3/TRBV12-4; J: TRBJ2-1; D: TRBD2; size: many
CDR3: CSARSSGHIQETQHF; DNA: TGCAGTGCTAGGTCTAGCGGGCACATCCAAGAGACCCAGCACTTC; V: TRBV20-1; J: TRBJ2-1; D: TRBD2; size: many
CDR3: CASSLGTSGDEQFF; DNA: TGCGCCAGCAGCTTGGGGACTAGCGGTGATGAGCAGTTCTTC; V: TRBV5-1; J: TRBJ2-1; D: TRBD2; size: many
CDR3: CASQGRFEQCF; DNA: TGTGCCAGCCAAGGACGGTTCGAGCAGTGCTTC; V: TRBV6-1; J: TRBJ2-7; D: .; size: few
CDR3: CASSATGGTSNYEQYF; DNA: TGTGCCAGCAGCGCAACAGGGGGTACCTCCAACTACGAGCAGTACTTC; V: TRBV7-9; J: TRBJ2-7; D: TRBD1; size: many
CDR3: CASLRSTEAFF; DNA: TGTGCCAGCCTCAGGAGCACTGAAGCTTTCTTT; V: TRBV6-1; J: TRBJ1-1; D: .; size: few
CDR3: CASKSRTSGRRGQDTQYF; DNA: TGTGCCAGTAAAAGTAGGACTAGCGGGAGACGGGGCCAGGATACGCAGTATTTT; V: TRBV2; J: TRBJ2-3; D: TRBD2; size: .
CDR3: CSVDPRGDQPQHF; DNA: TGCAGTGTCGACCCGCGGGGAGATCAGCCCCAGCATTTT; V: TRBV20-1; J: TRBJ1-5; D: .; size: few
CDR3: CASSPPGRLAGAGETQYF; DNA: TGTGCCAGCAGTCCACCCGGGAGATTAGCGGGAGCAGGGGAGACCCAGTACTTC; V: TRBV27; J: TRBJ2-5; D: TRBD2; size: few
CDR3: CASSPSAASSYEQYF; DNA: TGCGCCAGCAGCCCCTCAGCTGCCAGCTCCTACGAGCAGTACTTC; V: TRBV5-1; J: TRBJ2-7; D: .; size: many
CDR3: CASNFGEEQYF; DNA: TGTGCCAGCAATTTTGGGGAGGAGCAGTACTTC; V: TRBV27; J: TRBJ2-7; D: .; size: many
CDR3: CASSHDRTVGAFF; DNA: TGTGCCAGCAGCCACGACAGGACGGTTGGAGCTTTCTTT; V: TRBV7-2; J: TRBJ1-1; D: .; size: .
CDR3: CASVPSGETQYF; DNA: TGTGCCAGCGTCCCATCTGGGGAGACCCAGTACTTC; V: TRBV7-8; J: TRBJ2-5; D: .; size: many
CDR3: CAWRTGTTGFYEQYF; DNA: TGTGCCTGGAGGACTGGGACAACGGGGTTCTACGAGCAGTACTTC; V: TRBV30; J: TRBJ2-7; D: .; size: many
CDR3: CAIMGTNALVYADTQYF; DNA: TGTGCCATCATGGGGACTAACGCCCTGGTATATGCAGATACGCAGTATTTT; V: TRBV10-3; J: TRBJ2-3; D: TRBD2; size: many
CDR3: CASSELVVDNEQFF; DNA: TGTGCCAGCAGTGAATTAGTGGTCGACAATGAGCAGTTCTTC; V: TRBV2; J: TRBJ2-1; D: .; size: many
CDR3: CSVGPSWSGYTF; DNA: TGCAGCGTTGGACCCTCGTGGTCTGGCTACACCTTC; V: TRBV29-1; J: TRBJ1-2; D: .; size: few